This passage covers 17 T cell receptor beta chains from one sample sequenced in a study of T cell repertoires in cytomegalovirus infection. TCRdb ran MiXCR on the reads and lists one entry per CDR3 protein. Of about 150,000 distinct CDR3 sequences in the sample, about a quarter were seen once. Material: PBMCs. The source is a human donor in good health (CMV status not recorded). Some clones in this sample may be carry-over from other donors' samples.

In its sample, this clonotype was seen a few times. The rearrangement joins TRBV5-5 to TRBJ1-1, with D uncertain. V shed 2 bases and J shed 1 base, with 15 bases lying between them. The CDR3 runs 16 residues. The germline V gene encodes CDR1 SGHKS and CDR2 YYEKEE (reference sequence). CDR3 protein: CASSFNVLSGNTEAFF. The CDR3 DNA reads TGTGCCAGCAGCTTCAATGTCCTTTCGGGGAACACTGAAGCTTTCTTT.

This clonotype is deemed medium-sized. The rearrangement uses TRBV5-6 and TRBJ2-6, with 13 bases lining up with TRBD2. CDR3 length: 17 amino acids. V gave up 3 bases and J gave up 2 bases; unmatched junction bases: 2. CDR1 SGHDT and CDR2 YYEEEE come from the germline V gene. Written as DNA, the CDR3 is TGTGCCAGCAGCTGGACTAGCGGGGGAACTGGGGCCAACGTCCTGACTTTC. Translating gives CASSWTSGGTGANVLTF.

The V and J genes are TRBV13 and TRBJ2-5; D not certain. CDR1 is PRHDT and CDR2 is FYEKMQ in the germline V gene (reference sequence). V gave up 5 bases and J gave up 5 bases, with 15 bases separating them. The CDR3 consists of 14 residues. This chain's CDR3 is CASSAPGFRETQYF. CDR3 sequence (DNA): TGTGCCAGCAGCGCCCCCGGCTTTAGGGAGACCCAGTACTTC.

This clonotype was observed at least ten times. The CDR3 DNA is TGTGCCAGCAGTCAGGGTGTTGGCTACACCTTC. The encoded protein is CASSQGVGYTF. The J gene is TRBJ1-2, the V gene TRBV6-1; D perhaps matches TRBD1 (5 bases). Germline-derived CDR1 and CDR2 are MNHNS and SASEGT. This CDR3 region has 11 residues. V was pared by 5 bases and J by 7 bases, with 8 bases between.

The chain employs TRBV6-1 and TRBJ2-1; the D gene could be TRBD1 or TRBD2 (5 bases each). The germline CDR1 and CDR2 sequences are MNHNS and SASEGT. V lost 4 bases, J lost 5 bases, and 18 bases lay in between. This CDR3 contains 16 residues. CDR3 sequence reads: CASSALPGRVNNEQFF. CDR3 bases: TGTGCCAGCAGTGCACTACCGGGACGGGTAAACAATGAGCAGTTCTTC.

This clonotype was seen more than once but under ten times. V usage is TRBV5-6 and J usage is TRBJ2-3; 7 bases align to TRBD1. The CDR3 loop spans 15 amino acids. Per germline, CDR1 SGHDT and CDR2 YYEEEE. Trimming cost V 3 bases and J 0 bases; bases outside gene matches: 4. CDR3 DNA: TGTGCCAGCAGCTGGGGACAGCAGAGCACAGATACGCAGTATTTT. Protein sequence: CASSWGQQSTDTQYF. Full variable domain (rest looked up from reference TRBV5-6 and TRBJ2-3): DAGVTQSPTHLIKTRGQQVTLRCSPKSGHDTVSWYQQALGQGPQFIFQYYEEEERQRGNFPDRFSGHQFPNYSSELNVNALLLGDSALYLCASSWGQQSTDTQYFGPGTRLTVL.

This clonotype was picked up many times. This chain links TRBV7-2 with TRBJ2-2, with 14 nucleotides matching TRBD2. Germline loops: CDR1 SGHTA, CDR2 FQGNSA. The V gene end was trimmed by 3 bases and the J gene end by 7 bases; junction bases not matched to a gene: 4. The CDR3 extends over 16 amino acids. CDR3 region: CASSFRLAGGSGELFF. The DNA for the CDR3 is TGTGCCAGCAGCTTTAGACTAGCGGGAGGGAGCGGGGAGCTGTTTTTT. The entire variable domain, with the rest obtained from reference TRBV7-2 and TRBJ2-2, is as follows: GAGVSQSPSNKVTEKGKDVELRCDPISGHTALYWYRQSLGQGLEFLIYFQGNSAPDKSGLPSDRFSAERTGGSVSTLTIQRTQQEDSAVYLCASSFRLAGGSGELFFGEGSRLTVL.

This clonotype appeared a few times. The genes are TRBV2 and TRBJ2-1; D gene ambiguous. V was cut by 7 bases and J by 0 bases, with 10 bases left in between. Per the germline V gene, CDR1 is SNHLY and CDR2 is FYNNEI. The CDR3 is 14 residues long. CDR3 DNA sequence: TGTGCCAGCACTCCCCGAGGCTCCTACAATGAGCAGTTCTTC. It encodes CASTPRGSYNEQFF. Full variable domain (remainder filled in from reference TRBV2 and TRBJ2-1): EPEVTQTPSHQVTQMGQEVILRCVPISNHLYFYWYRQILGQKVEFLVSFYNNEISEKSEIFDDQFSVERPDGSNFTLKIRSTKLEDSAMYFCASTPRGSYNEQFFGPGTRLTVL.

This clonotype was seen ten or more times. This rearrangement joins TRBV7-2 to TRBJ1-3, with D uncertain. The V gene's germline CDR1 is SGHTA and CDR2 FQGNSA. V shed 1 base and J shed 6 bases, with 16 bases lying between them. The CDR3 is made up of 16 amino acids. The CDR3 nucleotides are TGTGCCAGCAGCTTAGGTTTAGGGATCCGTGAAAACACCATATATTTT. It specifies CASSLGLGIRENTIYF. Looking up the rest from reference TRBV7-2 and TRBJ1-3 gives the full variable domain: GAGVSQSPSNKVTEKGKDVELRCDPISGHTALYWYRQSLGQGLEFLIYFQGNSAPDKSGLPSDRFSAERTGGSVSTLTIQRTQQEDSAVYLCASSLGLGIRENTIYFGEGSWLTVV.

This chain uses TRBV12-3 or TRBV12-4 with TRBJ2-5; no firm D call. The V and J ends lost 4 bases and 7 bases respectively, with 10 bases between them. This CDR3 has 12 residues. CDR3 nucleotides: TGTGCCAGCAGTTGGGCTTCAGGGACCCAGTACTTC. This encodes CASSWASGTQYF.

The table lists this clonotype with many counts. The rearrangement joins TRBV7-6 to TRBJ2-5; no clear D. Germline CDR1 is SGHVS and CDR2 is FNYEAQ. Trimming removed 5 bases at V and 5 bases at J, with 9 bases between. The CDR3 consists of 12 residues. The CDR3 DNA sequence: TGTGCCAGCAGCCCGTCCGGGGAGACCCAGTACTTC. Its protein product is CASSPSGETQYF.

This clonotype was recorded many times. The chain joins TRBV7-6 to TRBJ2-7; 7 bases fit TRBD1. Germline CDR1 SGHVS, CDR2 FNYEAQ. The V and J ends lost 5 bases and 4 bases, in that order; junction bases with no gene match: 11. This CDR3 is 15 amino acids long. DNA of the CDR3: TGTGCCAGCAGCCCGGGACAGACCAGCGTTTACGAGCAGTACTTC. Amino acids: CASSPGQTSVYEQYF.

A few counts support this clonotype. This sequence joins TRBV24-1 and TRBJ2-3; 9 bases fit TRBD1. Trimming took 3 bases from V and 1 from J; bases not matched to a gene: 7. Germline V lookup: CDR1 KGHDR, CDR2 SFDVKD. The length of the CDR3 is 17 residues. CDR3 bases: TGTGCCACCAGTGATACTGGACAGGGGTTTCGCACAGATACGCAGTATTTT. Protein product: CATSDTGQGFRTDTQYF.

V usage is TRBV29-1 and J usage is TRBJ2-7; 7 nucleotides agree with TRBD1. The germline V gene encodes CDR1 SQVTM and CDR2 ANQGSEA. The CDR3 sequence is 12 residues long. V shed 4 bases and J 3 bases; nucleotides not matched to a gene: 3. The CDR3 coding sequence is TGCAGCGTTGGGACAGGAGTCTACGAGCAGTACTTC. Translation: CSVGTGVYEQYF.

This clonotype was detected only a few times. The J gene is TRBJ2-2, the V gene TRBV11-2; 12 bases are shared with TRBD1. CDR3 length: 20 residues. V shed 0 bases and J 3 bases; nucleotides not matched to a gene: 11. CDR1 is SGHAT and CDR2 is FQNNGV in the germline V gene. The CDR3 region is CASSLDWDRGRVLDTGELFF. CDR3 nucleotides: TGTGCCAGCAGCTTAGATTGGGACAGGGGGCGCGTGTTGGACACCGGGGAGCTGTTTTTT.

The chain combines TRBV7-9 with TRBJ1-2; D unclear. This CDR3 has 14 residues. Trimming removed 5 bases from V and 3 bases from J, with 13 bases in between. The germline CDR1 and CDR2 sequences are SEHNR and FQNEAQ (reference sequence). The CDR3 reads CASSRRANHYGYTF. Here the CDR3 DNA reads TGTGCCAGCAGCCGGCGCGCGAACCACTATGGCTACACCTTC.

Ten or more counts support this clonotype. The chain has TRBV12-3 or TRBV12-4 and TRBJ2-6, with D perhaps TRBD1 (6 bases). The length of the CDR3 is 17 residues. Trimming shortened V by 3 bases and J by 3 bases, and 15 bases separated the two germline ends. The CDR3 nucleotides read TGTGCCAGCAGTTTGGAGACAGGATTAGGTGGGGCCAACGTCCTGACTTTC. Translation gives CASSLETGLGGANVLTF.